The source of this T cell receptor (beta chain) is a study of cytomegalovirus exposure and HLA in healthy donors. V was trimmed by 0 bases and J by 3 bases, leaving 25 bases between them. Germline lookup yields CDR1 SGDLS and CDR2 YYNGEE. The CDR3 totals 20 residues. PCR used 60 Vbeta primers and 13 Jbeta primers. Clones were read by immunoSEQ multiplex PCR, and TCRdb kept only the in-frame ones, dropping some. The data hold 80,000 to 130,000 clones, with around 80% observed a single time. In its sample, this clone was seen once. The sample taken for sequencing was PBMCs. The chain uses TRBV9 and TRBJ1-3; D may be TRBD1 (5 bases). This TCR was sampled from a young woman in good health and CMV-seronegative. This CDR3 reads CASSVEQAGTRAVRGNTIYF. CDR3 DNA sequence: TGTGCCAGCAGCGTAGAGCAGGCTGGGACTAGAGCTGTGCGTGGAAACACCATATATTTT. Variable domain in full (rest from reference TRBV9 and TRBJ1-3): DSGVTQTPKHLITATGQRVTLRCSPRSGDLSVYWYQQSLDQGLQFLIQYYNGEERAKGNILERFSAQQFPDLHSELNLSSLELGDSALYFCASSVEQAGTRAVRGNTIYFGEGSWLTVV.